This T cell receptor beta chain originates from a study of blood T cells in healthy people across ages. The CDR3 is 14 residues long. V dropped 1 base and J dropped 10 bases, with 17 bases sitting between them. CDR1 and CDR2 from the germline V gene are SGHTA and FQGNSA. With a J-beta primer mix and a sample-barcoded 5' primer, a second PCR ran about 7 to 12 cycles. TCRdb passed the 5' RACE reads through MiXCR, listing each CDR3 protein once. Among around 1.1 million distinct CDR3 sequences, less than 45% were seen once, and the ten largest hold about 12%. Those donating, healthy Caucasian individuals from Russia, were aged about 6 to 100.

The sequenced sample was blood. The genes are TRBV7-2 and TRBJ2-7; D unclear. This TCR derives from a man aged 18 to 29 in good health. In nucleotides, the CDR3 is TGTGCCAGCAGCTTAGATATAGGGCAAGAGGCCCAGTACTTC. This sequence encodes CASSLDIGQEAQYF. The full variable domain, rest sourced from reference TRBV7-2 and TRBJ2-7, is GAGVSQSPSNKVTEKGKDVELRCDPISGHTALYWYRQSLGQGLEFLIYFQGNSAPDKSGLPSDRFSAERTGGSVSTLTIQRTQQEDSAVYLCASSLDIGQEAQYFGPGTRLTVT.